This T cell receptor beta chain was sequenced for a study of blood T cell repertoires in COVID-19. This clone has ten or more counts. Generated by immunoSEQ multiplex PCR, the TCRdb table keeps only in-frame clones and is missing some. The profile shows 200,000 to 250,000 clones, 75% to 90% of them singletons. Trimming removed 1 base at V and 5 bases at J, with 18 bases between. The CDR3 spans 17 residues. Germline loops: CDR1 MNHEY, CDR2 SMNVEV (reference sequence). This receptor was identified in a human donor in a cohort sampled during active COVID-19. V and J are TRBV27 and TRBJ2-1, with a possible D match to TRBD2 (6 bases). Source material: peripheral blood. CDR3 nucleotide sequence: TGTGCCAGCAGTTTATACACCCCTAGCGAGGAAAACAATGAGCAGTTCTTC. It specifies CASSLYTPSEENNEQFF.